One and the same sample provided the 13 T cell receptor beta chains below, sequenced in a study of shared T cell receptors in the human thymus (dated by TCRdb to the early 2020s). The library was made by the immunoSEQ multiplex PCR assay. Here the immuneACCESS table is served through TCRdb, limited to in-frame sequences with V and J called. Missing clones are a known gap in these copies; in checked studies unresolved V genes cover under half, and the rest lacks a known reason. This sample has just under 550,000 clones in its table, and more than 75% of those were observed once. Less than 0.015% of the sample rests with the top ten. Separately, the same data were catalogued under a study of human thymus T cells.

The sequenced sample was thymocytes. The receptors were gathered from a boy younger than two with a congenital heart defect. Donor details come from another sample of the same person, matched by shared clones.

CDR3 in amino acids: CASSIVGQNHRFSGNTIYF. CDR3 DNA sequence: TGTGCCAGTAGTATAGTCGGACAGAACCACCGTTTCTCTGGAAACACCATATATTTT. The J gene is TRBJ1-3, the V gene TRBV19, with D perhaps matching TRBD1 (6 bases). Germline values: CDR1 LNHDA, CDR2 SQIVND (reference sequence). The CDR3 has 19 residues. V gave up 1 base and J gave up 0 bases, with 19 bases separating them.

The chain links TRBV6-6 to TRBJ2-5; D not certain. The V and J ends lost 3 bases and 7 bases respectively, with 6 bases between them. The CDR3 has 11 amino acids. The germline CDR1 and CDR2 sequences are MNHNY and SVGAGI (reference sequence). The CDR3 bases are TGTGCCAGCAGTTATCGAGGGACCCAGTACTTC. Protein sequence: CASSYRGTQYF.

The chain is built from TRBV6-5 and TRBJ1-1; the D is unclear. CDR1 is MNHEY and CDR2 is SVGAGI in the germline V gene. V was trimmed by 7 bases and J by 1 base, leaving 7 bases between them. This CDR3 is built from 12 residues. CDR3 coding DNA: TGTGCCAGCAACGACAAGAACACTGAAGCTTTCTTT. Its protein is CASNDKNTEAFF.

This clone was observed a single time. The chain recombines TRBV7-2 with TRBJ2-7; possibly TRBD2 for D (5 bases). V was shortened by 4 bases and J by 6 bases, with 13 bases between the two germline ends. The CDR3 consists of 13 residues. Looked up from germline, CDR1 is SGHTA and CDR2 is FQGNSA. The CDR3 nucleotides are TGTGCCAGCAGCTCCGCCCCGGGGTTCGAGCAGTACTTC. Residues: CASSSAPGFEQYF.

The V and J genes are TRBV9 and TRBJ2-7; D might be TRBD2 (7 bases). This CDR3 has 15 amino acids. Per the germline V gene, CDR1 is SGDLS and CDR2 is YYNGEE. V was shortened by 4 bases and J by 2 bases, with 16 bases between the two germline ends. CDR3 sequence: CASSSQRDITYEQYF. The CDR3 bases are TGTGCCAGCAGCAGCCAGCGGGACATAACCTACGAGCAGTACTTC.

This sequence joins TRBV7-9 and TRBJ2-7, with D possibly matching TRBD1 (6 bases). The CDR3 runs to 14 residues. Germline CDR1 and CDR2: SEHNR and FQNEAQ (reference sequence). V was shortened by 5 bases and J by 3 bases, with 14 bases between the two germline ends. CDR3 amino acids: CASSGRGWVYEQYF. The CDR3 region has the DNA TGTGCCAGCAGCGGCAGGGGTTGGGTCTACGAGCAGTACTTC.

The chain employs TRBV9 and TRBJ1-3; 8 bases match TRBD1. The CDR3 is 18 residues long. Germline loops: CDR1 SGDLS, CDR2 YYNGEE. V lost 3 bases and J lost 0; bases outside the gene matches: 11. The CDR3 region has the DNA TGTGCCAGCAGCGCCTACCGGGACAGGACAATCTCTGGAAACACCATATATTTT. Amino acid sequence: CASSAYRDRTISGNTIYF.

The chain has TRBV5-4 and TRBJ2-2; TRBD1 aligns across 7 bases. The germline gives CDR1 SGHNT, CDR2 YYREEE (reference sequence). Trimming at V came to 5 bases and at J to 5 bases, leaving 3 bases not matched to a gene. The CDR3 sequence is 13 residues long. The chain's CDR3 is CASRHRGTGELFF. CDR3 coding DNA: TGTGCCAGCAGGCACAGGGGAACCGGGGAGCTGTTTTTT.

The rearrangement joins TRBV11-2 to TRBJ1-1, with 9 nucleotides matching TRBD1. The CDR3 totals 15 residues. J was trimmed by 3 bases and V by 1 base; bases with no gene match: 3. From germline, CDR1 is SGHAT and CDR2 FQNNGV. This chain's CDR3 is CASSLGDRVDTEAFF. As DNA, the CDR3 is TGTGCCAGCAGCTTAGGGGACAGGGTGGACACTGAAGCTTTCTTT.

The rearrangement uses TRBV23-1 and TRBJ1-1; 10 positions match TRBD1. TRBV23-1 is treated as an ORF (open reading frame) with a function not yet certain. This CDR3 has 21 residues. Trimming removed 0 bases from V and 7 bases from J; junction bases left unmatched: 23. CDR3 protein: CASSQSPLPSTGGSTLSEAFF. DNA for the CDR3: TGCGCCAGCAGTCAATCCCCTCTCCCTTCGACAGGGGGCTCGACTCTCAGTGAAGCTTTCTTT.

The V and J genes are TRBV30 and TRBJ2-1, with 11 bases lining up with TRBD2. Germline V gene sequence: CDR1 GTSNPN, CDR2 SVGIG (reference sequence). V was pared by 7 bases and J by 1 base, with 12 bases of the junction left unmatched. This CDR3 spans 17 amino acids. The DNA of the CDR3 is TGTGCCTTCCCACTAGCGGGAGATCATAGGTCCTACAATGAGCAGTTCTTC. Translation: CAFPLAGDHRSYNEQFF.

The CDR3 spells CASSPRDYPRTYNEQFF. The CDR3 DNA reads as TGTGCCAGCTCACCACGGGACTATCCGCGGACCTACAATGAGCAGTTCTTC. The chain joins TRBV18 to TRBJ2-1; 7 bases align to TRBD2. Germline V gene data show CDR1 as KGHSH and CDR2 as LQKENI. J was trimmed by 2 bases and V by 1 base; bases with no gene match: 8. There are 17 residues in the CDR3.

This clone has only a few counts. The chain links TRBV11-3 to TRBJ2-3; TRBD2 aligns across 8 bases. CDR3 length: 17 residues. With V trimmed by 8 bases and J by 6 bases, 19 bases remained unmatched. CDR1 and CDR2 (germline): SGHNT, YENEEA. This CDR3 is CASCDASLREGWDTQYF. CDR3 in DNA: TGTGCCAGCTGCGATGCCTCCCTCCGGGAGGGGTGGGATACGCAGTATTTT. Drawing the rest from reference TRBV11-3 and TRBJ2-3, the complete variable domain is EAGVVQSPRYKIIEKKQPVAFWCNPISGHNTLYWYLQNLGQGPELLIRYENEEAVDDSQLPKDRFSAERLKGVDSTLKIQPAELGDSAVYLCASCDASLREGWDTQYFGPGTRLTVL.